This record covers a single T cell receptor beta chain. The J segment lost 2 bases and the V segment lost 4 bases, leaving 7 bases of the junction unmatched. CDR1 is SGHRS, CDR2 YFSETQ, per germline. CDR3 length: 15 amino acids. TCRdb redid the calling of the reads with MiXCR, one entry per CDR3 protein. The sample has roughly 180,000 distinct CDR3 sequences; roughly 27% are singletons. The data were obtained in a study of T cell repertoires in cytomegalovirus infection. The specimen sequenced was PBMCs. The clonotype comes from a human donor in good health (CMV status not recorded). Some clones in this sample may be carry-over from other donors' samples. The chain uses TRBV5-1 and TRBJ2-7, with 9 bases that match TRBD1. As DNA, the CDR3 is TGCGCCAGCAGCGGACCGGGACAGGGCCCCTACGAGCAGTACTTC. Translating it yields CASSGPGQGPYEQYF.